These T cell receptor beta chains were read from a single sample in a study of control samples from healthy donors and cancer patients. The table came from immunoSEQ multiplex PCR; TCRdb's copy has only in-frame clones and leaves some out. The sample records roughly 59,000 clones, more than 90% being singletons. Sequenced input: PBMCs. The receptor source for this set is a man aged 40-55 years with colorectal cancer. The CDR3 runs from the conserved cysteine through the conserved F or W. The D gene is left open where the match is weak. Only some rows state a clone size, as once, few, many or a class for expanded clones.

j_call,v_call,d_call,clone_size,cdr3_aa,cdr3_nt
TRBJ2-7,TRBV4-3,TRBD1,NA,CASSQASGGSYEQYF,TGCGCCAGCAGCCAAGCGTCAGGGGGCTCTTACGAGCAGTACTTC
TRBJ1-2,TRBV19,NA,NA,CASSIEGTGANYGYTF,TGTGCCAGTAGTATAGAAGGGACGGGAGCTAACTATGGCTACACCTTC
TRBJ1-1,TRBV4-1,NA,NA,CASSRVSVDMNTEAFF,TGCGCCAGCAGCCGAGTCTCCGTGGATATGAACACTGAAGCTTTCTTT
TRBJ1-6,TRBV27,TRBD1,NA,CASSRGLGNSPLHF,TGTGCCAGCAGTAGGGGGCTCGGTAATTCACCCCTCCACTTT
TRBJ2-2,TRBV5-1,NA,NA,CASSLGSNTGELFF,TGCGCCAGCAGCTTGGGGTCGAACACCGGGGAGCTGTTTTTT
TRBJ1-2,TRBV7-2,NA,NA,CASSSNRVGYGYTF,TGTGCCAGCAGCTCGAACAGGGTCGGCTATGGCTACACCTTC
TRBJ2-1,TRBV3-1/TRBV3-2,TRBD2,NA,CASSSPRRGLAGVNEQFF,TGTGCCAGCAGCTCTCCACGGCGGGGACTAGCGGGGGTCAATGAGCAGTTCTTC
TRBJ1-2,TRBV30,NA,NA,CASQTWGGYGYTF,TGTGCCTCCCAAACCTGGGGGGGCTATGGCTACACCTTC
TRBJ1-1,TRBV19,NA,NA,CASTGHTEAFF,TGTGCCAGTACGGGTCACACTGAAGCTTTCTTT
TRBJ1-6,TRBV16,NA,NA,CASSPGRVNSPLHF,TGTGCCAGCAGCCCGGGACGGGTAAATTCACCCCTCCACTTT
TRBJ2-3,TRBV24-1,NA,NA,CATSNQISTDTQYF,TGTGCCACCAGTAATCAGATTAGCACAGATACGCAGTATTTT
TRBJ1-6,TRBV5-1,NA,NA,CASSSARDSPLHF,TGCGCCAGCAGCTCAGCGAGAGATTCACCCCTCCACTTT
TRBJ2-1,TRBV3-1/TRBV3-2,NA,NA,CASSQDLLYNEQFF,TGTGCCAGCAGCCAAGATCTGCTCTACAATGAGCAGTTCTTC
TRBJ2-1,TRBV5-1,NA,NA,CATSLGGATDEQFF,TGCGCCACCAGCCTAGGGGGGGCCACTGATGAGCAGTTCTTC
TRBJ1-2,TRBV10-2,NA,NA,CASSDAGEYGYTF,TGCGCCAGCAGTGACGCGGGGGAATATGGCTACACCTTC
TRBJ1-1,TRBV19,NA,NA,CASSAQWDTEAFF,TGTGCCAGTAGTGCGCAATGGGACACTGAAGCTTTCTTT
TRBJ2-5,TRBV7-9,TRBD1,NA,CASTLGTVQETQYF,TGTGCCAGCACCCTGGGGACAGTCCAAGAGACCCAGTACTTC
TRBJ1-6,TRBV3-1/TRBV3-2,NA,NA,CASSLQLADSPLHF,TGTGCCAGCAGCCTCCAATTAGCGGATTCACCCCTCCACTTT
TRBJ2-5,TRBV27,NA,NA,CASRAGTHGTQYF,TGTGCCAGCAGGGCCGGGACCCACGGGACCCAGTACTTC
TRBJ1-1,TRBV18,NA,NA,CASSPVRARGTEAFF,TGTGCCAGCTCACCCGTGAGGGCTAGGGGCACTGAAGCTTTCTTT
TRBJ2-2,TRBV7-7,NA,NA,CASSHAQGPAGELFF,TGTGCCAGCAGCCACGCCCAGGGGCCGGCCGGGGAGCTGTTTTTT
TRBJ1-3,TRBV6-2/TRBV6-3,NA,NA,CASSYGILGNTIYF,TGTGCCAGCAGTTATGGGATTCTTGGAAACACCATATATTTT
TRBJ2-2,TRBV30,TRBD2,NA,CAWSVLSLAGGPGELFF,TGTGCCTGGAGTGTACTTTCCCTAGCGGGGGGGCCCGGGGAGCTGTTTTTT
TRBJ2-2,TRBV27,TRBD2,NA,CASSGREGTGELFF,TGTGCCAGCAGTGGGAGGGAGGGCACCGGGGAGCTGTTTTTT
TRBJ2-1,TRBV2,TRBD2,NA,CATTGTTHNEQFF,TGTGCCACCACCGGGACTACGCACAATGAGCAGTTCTTC
TRBJ1-5,TRBV7-2,NA,NA,CASSLAGHQPQHF,TGTGCCAGCAGCTTAGCGGGGCATCAGCCCCAGCATTTT
TRBJ2-2,TRBV7-2,NA,NA,CASRGAGLTTGELFF,TGTGCCAGCAGAGGAGCAGGGCTCACTACCGGGGAGCTGTTTTTT
TRBJ2-5,TRBV5-4,TRBD1,NA,CASSPGTVQETQYF,TGTGCCAGCAGCCCCGGGACAGTTCAAGAGACCCAGTACTTC
TRBJ1-5,TRBV19,NA,NA,CASSREKNQPQHF,TGTGCCAGTAGTAGGGAGAAAAATCAGCCCCAGCATTTT
TRBJ1-2,TRBV20-1,NA,NA,CSAHRGGYTF,TGCAGTGCCCACCGGGGAGGCTACACCTTC
TRBJ1-5,TRBV4-1,NA,NA,CASSQVEGLSNQPQHF,TGCGCCAGCAGCCAAGTGGAGGGGCTTAGCAATCAGCCCCAGCATTTT
TRBJ2-1,TRBV6-2/TRBV6-3,NA,NA,CASSQDPYNEQFF,TGTGCCAGCAGTCAAGACCCCTACAATGAGCAGTTCTTC
TRBJ1-1,TRBV5-1,TRBD1,NA,CASSPTGGYTEAFF,TGCGCCAGCAGCCCGACAGGGGGCTACACTGAAGCTTTCTTT
TRBJ2-3,TRBV5-1,NA,NA,CASSLEGGFSTDTQYF,TGCGCCAGCAGCTTGGAAGGGGGATTTAGCACAGATACGCAGTATTTT
TRBJ2-7,TRBV2,TRBD1,once,CASSVPTPQQGRLNEQYF,TGTGCCAGCAGCGTTCCAACGCCTCAACAGGGGCGGTTGAACGAGCAGTACTTC
TRBJ2-5,TRBV6-5,TRBD1,once,CASSYGTGKKETQYF,TGTGCCAGCAGTTACGGGACAGGGAAAAAAGAGACCCAGTACTTC
TRBJ1-2,TRBV7-8,NA,few,CASSLAWSGPSYGYTF,TGTGCCAGCAGCTTAGCGTGGTCAGGGCCTAGCTATGGCTACACCTTC
TRBJ1-1,TRBV3-1/TRBV3-2,NA,NA,CASSATAPATEAFF,TGTGCCAGCAGCGCGACAGCTCCGGCCACTGAAGCTTTCTTT
TRBJ1-4,TRBV18,TRBD1,NA,CASSPPGPGQENEKLFF,TGTGCCAGCTCACCACCAGGACCGGGACAGGAAAATGAAAAACTGTTTTTT
TRBJ1-2,TRBV7-2,TRBD1,NA,CASSPWDRPYGYTF,TGTGCCAGCAGCCCCTGGGACAGACCCTATGGCTACACCTTC
TRBJ1-6,TRBV18,NA,NA,CASSPGGRLNSPLHF,TGTGCCAGCTCACCGGGCGGGCGGCTGAATTCACCCCTCCACTTT
TRBJ2-3,TRBV11-2,TRBD2,NA,CASSLLAGDTDTQYF,TGTGCCAGCAGCTTACTAGCGGGGGACACAGATACGCAGTATTTT
TRBJ1-5,TRBV5-6,NA,NA,CASSWAGAGNQPQHF,TGTGCCAGCAGCTGGGCAGGGGCCGGTAATCAGCCCCAGCATTTT